This T cell receptor beta chain was observed in a study of blood T cell repertoires in COVID-19 (dated by TCRdb to 2020 to 2021). Concerning the study at large: Samples from collaborators originated in the United States, Italy and Spain and spanned both the acute and convalescent phases of COVID-19. Where available, HLA class I and class II types were obtained from metadata supplied by the sample provider rather than from assay-based typing. The material from the prospective study consisted of cDNA or gDNA derived from T cells, B-cell-depleted T cells, or PBMCs. The sample metadata nearly always contained a de-identified subject ID, COVID-19 status, age in years and sex. The samples were drawn from two sources: the first 160 participants of the ongoing ImmuneRACE study, and 1,000 to 1,500 subjects contributed by 6 global collaborators. Deeply sampled blood TCRbeta repertoires from subjects exposed to, actively infected with, or recovered from COVID-19 were included in the dataset. The repertoires were made available in a free public database intended to serve as a resource for research on the immune response to SARS-CoV-2.

TCRbeta CDR3 regions were amplified from genomic DNA by means of the immunoSEQ Assay, a bias-controlled multiplex PCR. From the authors' description of their analysis: The number of nucleated cells in each sample was estimated by amplification of reference gene primers within the assay. To quantify the absolute abundance of each unique TCRbeta CDR3 rearrangement, sequence reads were collapsed and filtered. For each sample, productive Simpson clonality was calculated as the square root of Simpson's diversity index over productive rearrangements. Not all clones reach the TCRdb copy of this immuneACCESS table, which keeps in-frame sequences only. Checked studies attribute under half of the gap to unresolved V genes and leave the rest unexplained. V and J calls and clone size are given by that table; D and trimming were obtained from the DNA. A total of approximately 270,000 clones appear in this sample, approximately 90% of them only once. The top ten hold 1% to 1.5% of the sample.

Note on this clone: Its antigen has not been determined. A much bigger clone sits one base away, suggesting this may be a read error.

Overall study results and their limits: The quantity of clinical and demographic metadata differed by source and by participant and was supplied without curation.

Participants in the prospective study were aged about 18 to 95 years, lived in under 30 United States geographic areas, and enrolled through a virtual design. In the prospective study, participants were assigned to cohorts based on the clinical history participants reported in a screening survey and a study questionnaire. Each participant in the prospective study had whole blood, serum and a nasopharyngeal or oropharyngeal swab collected by mobile phlebotomists. Participants in the prospective study had the option to provide additional blood draws and questionnaires over a roughly 2-month period. Before DNA extraction, blood samples from the prospective study were shipped at room temperature or frozen. Sequences were obtained from PBMCs or T cells enriched from blood (not recorded which). This TCR was sampled from a human donor in a cohort exposed to, infected with or recovered from COVID-19 (not recorded which). The donor label of this sample is uncertain.

The encoded CDR3 is CASSDGSYEQYF. The DNA sequence follows: TGTGCCAGCAGTGACGGCTCCTACGAGCAGTACTTC. The chain employs TRBV6-1 and TRBJ2-7; there is no confident call for the D gene. The CDR3 runs 12 residues from the cysteine to the phenylalanine. CDR3 DNA only is kept here, 36 bases in frame from base 1. CDR1 and CDR2 are drawn from the germline V gene: MNHNS, SASEGT. V loses 3 bases of germline sequence and J loses 0 bases, and the interval between the two ends is 3 bases.